This T cell receptor beta chain was identified during a study of beta chain features in type 1 diabetes. Study overall: Age, gender and cell yields were similar between patients and healthy donors. Study observations and caveats: Patients with Type 1 diabetes showed moderately but significantly shorter TCRB CDR3s in all four CD4+ subsets. Still unanswered here is whether HLA type influences TCRB rearrangement.

The CDR3 contains 14 residues. Trimming shortened V by 4 bases and J by 1 base, and 11 bases separated the two germline ends. Per the germline V gene, CDR1 is MNHNY and CDR2 is SVGAGI (reference sequence). Cells sorted by CD45RO/CCR7/CD25/CD127/CD95/CD27 comprised CD4+ naive, central memory, regulatory and stem cell-like memory cells. This clone came up a few times. The antigen is undetermined. Reverse transcription of all isolated RNA meant that expressed TCRB transcripts were sequenced. Libraries were prepared by immunoSEQ multiplex PCR; TCRdb keeps only in-frame clonotypes and omits some of them. The table has 300,000 to 350,000 clones, about 13% seen once; the top ten hold about 0.016%.

Input material: naive CD4+ T cells from blood. The TCR was taken from a woman under 30 with type 1 diabetes. This chain joins TRBV6-6 and TRBJ2-7, with D possibly being TRBD2 (5 bases). CDR3 nucleotide sequence: TGTGCCAGCAGTTCCCGGGGTACTTCCTACGAGCAGTACTTC. It yields the protein CASSSRGTSYEQYF.